One sample yielded the 13 T cell receptor beta chains listed below, sequenced in a study of breast tumors, draining lymph nodes, adjacent tissues. TCRdb re-derived calls from the multiplex PCR reads in MiXCR, one entry per CDR3 protein. The profile shows roughly 17,000 distinct CDR3 sequences, approximately 42% of them singletons. Sequencing was done on a sample of breast tumor tissue. The receptors stem from a female donor with breast cancer. Some clones in this sample may be carry-over from other donors' samples.

This clonotype was detected ten times or more. The chain is built from TRBV6-2 or TRBV6-3 and TRBJ2-7; D might be TRBD1 (5 bases). Trimming pared 4 bases from V and 6 bases from J, leaving 16 bases between. Germline V gives CDR1 MNHEY, CDR2 SVGEGT. This CDR3 is 14 amino acids long. The CDR3 DNA follows: TGTGCCAGCAGTTGGTATGCAGGTAGGGGCGAGCAGTACTTC. Translating it yields CASSWYAGRGEQYF.

V usage is TRBV12-3 or TRBV12-4 and J usage is TRBJ1-2, with 8 bases aligning to TRBD1. With 4 bases clipped from V and 5 bases from J, the junction kept 12 bases outside the gene matches. The CDR3 runs to 16 residues. Here the CDR3 DNA reads TGTGCCAGCAGTTACTCTCAGGGGGCTGGAGGGTATGGCTACACCTTC. Translated: CASSYSQGAGGYGYTF.

There are a few counts of this clonotype. The rearrangement links TRBV20-1 to TRBJ2-2; the match to TRBD2 covers 13 bases. The CDR3 runs to 14 residues. Germline V gene data show CDR1 as DFQATT and CDR2 as SNEGSKA (reference sequence). V was pared by 5 bases and J by 4 bases, with 1 base of the junction left unmatched. The CDR3 sequence: CSARTSGGTGELFF. CDR3 sequence (DNA): TGCAGTGCTCGGACTAGCGGGGGCACCGGGGAGCTGTTTTTT.

This clonotype was recorded many times. V usage is TRBV20-1 and J usage is TRBJ1-2; D ambiguous. V lost 1 base and J 3 bases, leaving 12 bases between the germline ends. The germline V gene encodes CDR1 DFQATT and CDR2 SNEGSKA (reference sequence). This CDR3 is built from 14 residues. This CDR3 reads CSARGPSGDYGYTF. The CDR3 coding sequence is TGCAGTGCTAGAGGGCCCTCCGGGGACTATGGCTACACCTTC.

This clonotype was counted only a few times. The chain joins TRBV4-3 to TRBJ1-6, with D unclear. From germline, CDR1 is LGHNA and CDR2 YSLEER. V gave up 0 bases and J gave up 14 bases, with 11 bases separating them. This CDR3 region has 13 residues. The CDR3 sequence: CASSQDERATLHF. In DNA, the CDR3 is TGCGCCAGCAGCCAAGATGAGAGGGCCACCCTCCACTTT.

The rearrangement uses TRBV7-8 and TRBJ2-3; D is perhaps TRBD1 or TRBD2 (5 bases each). CDR1 is SGHVS, CDR2 FQNEAQ, per germline. The V end lost 5 bases, the J end lost 5 bases, and 14 bases lay between the germline ends. This CDR3 is built from 14 residues. CDR3 protein: CASSPWDGLDTQYF. DNA of the CDR3: TGTGCCAGCAGCCCATGGGACGGGCTAGATACGCAGTATTTT.

This clonotype occurred many times. A much larger clone lies one base from this, so it may be a read error. Here the CDR3 omits its conserved ending phenylalanine or tryptophan, so a read error is the likely source. This sequence joins TRBV9 and TRBJ2-1; D is unresolved. Deletions cut 2 bases from V and 5 bases from J, with 8 bases between. Germline assignment: CDR1 SGDLS and CDR2 YYNGEE. The CDR3 is made up of 13 amino acids. CDR3 coding DNA: TGTGCCAGCAGCGTGGATCTCCACAATGAGCAGTTCTCC. Translation: CASSVDLHNEQFS.

In its sample, this clonotype was seen many times. The chain recombines TRBV6-2 or TRBV6-3 with TRBJ1-2; D gene uncertain. Per germline, CDR1 MNHEY and CDR2 SVGEGT. V was trimmed by 3 bases and J by 6 bases, leaving 8 bases between them. This CDR3 region has 12 residues. CDR3 protein: CASSYSEDGYTF. In DNA, the CDR3 is TGTGCCAGCAGTTATTCGGAAGATGGCTACACCTTC.

This clonotype has a count of ten or more. CDR3 DNA: TGTGCCAGCAGTCTCCTATCTCCACCCACAGATACGCAGTATTTT. Amino acid sequence: CASSLLSPPTDTQYF. The V call is TRBV12-3 or TRBV12-4, the J call TRBJ2-3; D not certain. The CDR3 totals 15 residues. With 5 bases removed from V and 2 bases from J, the gap between germline ends came to 14 bases.

The count of this clonotype is one. CDR3 DNA sequence: TGTGCCAGCAGTCTTTCAGGGGCGCAGCCCCAGCATTTT. It yields the protein CASSLSGAQPQHF. The rearrangement links TRBV6-1 to TRBJ1-5, with D tentatively TRBD1 (6 bases). Per the germline V gene, CDR1 is MNHNS and CDR2 is SASEGT. This CDR3 has 13 residues. V was cut by 5 bases and J by 7 bases, with 12 bases left in between.

This rearrangement joins TRBV6-5 to TRBJ1-4; no clear D. CDR1 is MNHEY, CDR2 SVGAGI, per germline. The CDR3 has 16 amino acids. Trimming left V 5 bases short and J 3 bases short, with 16 bases between. In DNA, the CDR3 is TGTGCCAGCAGTCTCATGACCGGGAATCCTAATGAAAAACTGTTTTTT. This translates into CASSLMTGNPNEKLFF.

V usage is TRBV9 and J usage is TRBJ2-3; weak D call: TRBD2 (7 bases). Germline V gives CDR1 SGDLS, CDR2 YYNGEE. V was shortened by 3 bases and J by 2 bases, with 16 bases between the two germline ends. The CDR3 covers 16 residues. CDR3 amino acids: CASSEEGGLTTDTQYF. Written as DNA, the CDR3 is TGTGCCAGCAGCGAGGAGGGGGGACTAACCACAGATACGCAGTATTTT.

Only a few counts were recorded for this clonotype. The chain links TRBV7-6 to TRBJ2-7; D is unclear. Trimming removed 1 base from V and 2 bases from J, with 3 bases in between. The CDR3 has 12 amino acids. From germline, CDR1 is SGHVS and CDR2 FNYEAQ. The DNA of the CDR3 is TGTGCCAGCAGCTTAGGTACCTACGAGCAGTACTTC. Amino acid sequence: CASSLGTYEQYF.